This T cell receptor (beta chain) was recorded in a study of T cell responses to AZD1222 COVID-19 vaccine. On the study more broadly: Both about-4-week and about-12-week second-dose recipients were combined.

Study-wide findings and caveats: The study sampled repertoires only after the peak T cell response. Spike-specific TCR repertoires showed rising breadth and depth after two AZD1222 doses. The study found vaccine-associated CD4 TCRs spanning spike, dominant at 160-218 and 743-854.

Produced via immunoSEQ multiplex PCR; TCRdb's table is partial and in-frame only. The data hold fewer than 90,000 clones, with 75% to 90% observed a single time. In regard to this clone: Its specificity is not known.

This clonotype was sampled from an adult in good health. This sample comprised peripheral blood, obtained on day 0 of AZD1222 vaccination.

DNA of the CDR3: TGTGCCAGCAGTTACGGGCTGGGGTGGGGGACTGAAGCTTTCTTT. This gives the protein CASSYGLGWGTEAFF. The chain has TRBV6-5 and TRBJ1-1, with D perhaps matching TRBD1 (5 bases). Germline V CDR1 and CDR2: MNHEY, SVGAGI. The V and J ends lost 2 bases and 5 bases respectively, with 15 bases between them. The CDR3 runs to 15 residues.